The 6 T cell receptor beta chains reported below all come from one sample, sequenced in a study of shared clonotypes between healthy human individuals. Using immunoSEQ multiplex PCR, the repertoire was profiled, and TCRdb retains in-frame clones only, with some absent. The sample consists of more than 2,000,000 clones, 80% to 95% of them appearing once. The sample taken for sequencing was naive CD4+ T cells from PBMCs. Indicated subset: CD45RA+ positively selected. Receptors originate from a man aged 18-30 years in good health. Some clones in this sample may be carry-over from other donors' samples.

This clone was picked up one time. The rearrangement uses TRBV25-1 and TRBJ1-6; TRBD1 is a possible D gene (5 bases). The V end was cut by 3 bases, the J end by 0 bases, with 6 bases between. CDR3 size: 15 residues. Germline V lookup: CDR1 MGHDK, CDR2 SYGVNS. Written as DNA, the CDR3 is TGTGCCAGCAGTGATAGGGGCTCCTATAATTCACCCCTCCACTTT. Its protein is CASSDRGSYNSPLHF.

The genes are TRBV28 and TRBJ2-3; D is perhaps TRBD1 (6 bases). Germline V lookup: CDR1 MDHEN, CDR2 SYDVKM. V gave up 6 bases and J gave up 10 bases, with 20 bases separating them. This CDR3 is built from 14 residues. The CDR3 spells CASSDGQFAPPQYF. In nucleotides, the CDR3 is TGTGCCAGCAGCGACGGACAGTTCGCTCCCCCGCAGTATTTT.

The V call is TRBV28, the J call TRBJ1-1, with a tentative D call TRBD1 (5 bases). V shed 6 bases and J shed 3 bases, with 17 bases lying between them. Germline V gives CDR1 MDHEN, CDR2 SYDVKM. The CDR3 has 15 amino acids. Here the CDR3 reads CASSVAGLGDTEAFF. The CDR3 bases are TGTGCCAGCAGCGTAGCAGGGCTTGGCGACACTGAAGCTTTCTTT.

As to this clone: Other nucleotide sequences in the sample specify the same CDR3. This rearrangement joins TRBV9 to TRBJ2-7, with D perhaps TRBD1 (5 bases). V lost 3 bases, J lost 3 bases, and 7 bases lay in between. Germline V gene lookup returns CDR1 SGDLS and CDR2 YYNGEE. The CDR3 spans 12 residues. CDR3 coding DNA: TGTGCCAGCAGCGGCCAGGGCTACGAGCAGTACTTC. Translation: CASSGQGYEQYF.

The V and J genes are TRBV7-3 and TRBJ2-1; 11 nucleotides match TRBD2. The length of the CDR3 is 16 residues. The junction had 3 bases not matched to a gene; V was cut back by 1 base and J by 4 bases. The V gene's germline CDR1 is SGHTA and CDR2 FQGTGA. CDR3 sequence (DNA): TGTGCCAGCAGCTTAATGGCTAGCGGGGGGTACAATGAGCAGTTCTTC. It is translated as CASSLMASGGYNEQFF. Together with reference TRBV7-3 and TRBJ2-1, the CDR3 gives the full variable domain: GAGVSQTPSNKVTEKGKYVELRCDPISGHTALYWYRQSLGQGPEFLIYFQGTGAADDSGLPNDRFFAVRPEGSVSTLKIQRTERGDSAVYLCASSLMASGGYNEQFFGPGTRLTVL.

This rearrangement joins TRBV9 to TRBJ2-2; D ambiguous. Germline loops: CDR1 SGDLS, CDR2 YYNGEE. The CDR3 has 14 amino acids. V gave up 3 bases and J gave up 7 bases, with 13 bases separating them. The CDR3 reads CASSAGDESGELFF. For the CDR3, the DNA is TGTGCCAGCAGCGCGGGTGACGAAAGCGGGGAGCTGTTTTTT.